Described below is a single T cell receptor (beta chain) sequence and its context. Its target is unknown. This CDR3 is 12 amino acids long. The V gene end was trimmed by 6 bases and the J gene end by 4 bases; junction bases not matched to a gene: 2. Germline CDR1 and CDR2: MNHEY and SVGAGI. These data belong to a study of vaccination effects on CD4 cells after COVID-19. Study in general: Participants completed two doses of the BNT162b2 or mRNA-1273 vaccine.

A 10-day culture period preceded the isolation of CD4+ T cells. Prior SARS-CoV-2 infection was absent in the vaccine recipients, as shown by negative nucleocapsid antibodies. Days 3 and 7 were when half the medium was replaced with IL-2 medium. Clones were read by immunoSEQ multiplex PCR, and TCRdb kept only the in-frame ones, dropping some. The sample carries 70,000 to 75,000 clones, around 77% recorded once. General observations from the study: Recruitment yielded few convalescent patients, and the study had no early post-infection timepoints.

The input for sequencing was CD4+ T cells from PBMCs cultured without peptide, taken before COVID-19 vaccination. The clonotype originates from a human donor who received a COVID-19 vaccine. The V call is TRBV6-5, the J call TRBJ1-1, with 7 bases that match TRBD1. The CDR3 reads CASSAGGTEAFF. CDR3 coding DNA: TGTGCCAGCAGCGCAGGGGGCACTGAAGCTTTCTTT.